The 3 T cell receptor beta chains below all came from one sample that was sequenced in a study of shared clonotypes between healthy human individuals. The naive CD8 subset, CD45RO-negative cells positively selected for CCR7, excluded terminally differentiated effector memory CD45RA+ cells. Profiling relied on immunoSEQ multiplex PCR, and the TCRdb table lists in-frame clones only, not all of them. This sample has under 2,000,000 clones; about 95% occur once, and the top ten carry less than 1.5%. Material: naive CD8+ T cells sorted from blood. The origin of the receptors is a man aged 18-30 years in good health.

J is TRBJ1-2 and V is TRBV19, with unresolved D. Trimming stripped 3 bases from V and 0 bases from J, with 5 bases between. This CDR3 is 13 amino acids long. CDR1 is LNHDA and CDR2 is SQIVND in the germline V gene (reference sequence). The CDR3 sequence: CASSMKSNYGYTF. The DNA for the CDR3 is TGTGCCAGTAGTATGAAGTCTAACTATGGCTACACCTTC.

On this clone itself: The identical CDR3 is also encoded by other nucleotide sequences in the sample. The chain carries TRBV5-1 and TRBJ1-1; possibly TRBD1 for D (6 bases). CDR1 and CDR2 (germline): SGHRS, YFSETQ. V was clipped by 0 bases and J by 4 bases, with 7 bases between them. The CDR3 has 13 residues. CDR3 residues: CASSLVGATEAFF. Here the CDR3 DNA reads TGCGCCAGCAGCTTGGTGGGGGCCACTGAAGCTTTCTTT.

The chain joins TRBV11-1 to TRBJ2-5; D not resolved. The DNA end is a closer match to TRBJ2-7, so the J assignment may be wrong. CDR3 length: 14 amino acids. CDR1 SGHAT and CDR2 FQDESV come from the germline V gene (reference sequence). In DNA form, the CDR3 reads TGTGCCAGCAGCTTAGAGGGAATAGGGTACGAGCAGTACTTC. Translating gives CASSLEGIGYEQYF.